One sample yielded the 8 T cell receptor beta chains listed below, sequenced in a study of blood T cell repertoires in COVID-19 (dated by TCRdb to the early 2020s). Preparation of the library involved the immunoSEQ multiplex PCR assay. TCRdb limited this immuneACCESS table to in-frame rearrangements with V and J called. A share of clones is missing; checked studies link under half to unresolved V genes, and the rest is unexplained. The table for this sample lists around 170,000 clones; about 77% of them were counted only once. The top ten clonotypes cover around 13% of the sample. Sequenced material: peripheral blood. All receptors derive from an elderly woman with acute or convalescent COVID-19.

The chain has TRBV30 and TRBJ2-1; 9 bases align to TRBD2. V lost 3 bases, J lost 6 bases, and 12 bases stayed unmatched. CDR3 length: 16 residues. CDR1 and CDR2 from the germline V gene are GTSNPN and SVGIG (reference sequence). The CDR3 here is CAWSPFGREGSNEQFF. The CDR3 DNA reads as TGTGCCTGGAGCCCCTTCGGGCGGGAGGGTTCCAATGAGCAGTTCTTC.

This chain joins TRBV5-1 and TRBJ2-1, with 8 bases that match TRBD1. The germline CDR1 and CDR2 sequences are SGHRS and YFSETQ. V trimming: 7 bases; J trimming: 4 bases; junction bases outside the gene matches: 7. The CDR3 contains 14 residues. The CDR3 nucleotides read TGCGCCAGCTTTGGGACAGGATCTTACAATGAGCAGTTCTTC. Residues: CASFGTGSYNEQFF.

The CDR3 DNA reads as TGTGCCAGCTCGGACCGGGACAGGGATAATGAAAAACTGTTTTTT. This gives the protein CASSDRDRDNEKLFF. This chain connects TRBV18 to TRBJ1-4; TRBD1 matches 9 bases. With 6 bases clipped from V and 4 bases from J, the junction kept 6 bases outside the gene matches. Germline lookup yields CDR1 KGHSH and CDR2 LQKENI. This CDR3 has 15 amino acids.

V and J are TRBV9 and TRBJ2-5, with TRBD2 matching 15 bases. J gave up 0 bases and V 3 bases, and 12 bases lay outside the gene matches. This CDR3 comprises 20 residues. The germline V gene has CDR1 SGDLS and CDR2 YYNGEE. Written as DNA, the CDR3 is TGTGCCAGCAGCGCTTCGCCGGGACTAGCGGGAGGCACGTACCAAGAGACCCAGTACTTC. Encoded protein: CASSASPGLAGGTYQETQYF.

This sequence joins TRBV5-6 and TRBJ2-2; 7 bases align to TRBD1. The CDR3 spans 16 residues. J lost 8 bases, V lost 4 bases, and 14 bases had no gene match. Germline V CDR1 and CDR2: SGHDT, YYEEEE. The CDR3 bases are TGTGCCAGCAGCCTAGAGGGGGCCCCCTATCAAGGGGAGCTGTTTTTT. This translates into CASSLEGAPYQGELFF.

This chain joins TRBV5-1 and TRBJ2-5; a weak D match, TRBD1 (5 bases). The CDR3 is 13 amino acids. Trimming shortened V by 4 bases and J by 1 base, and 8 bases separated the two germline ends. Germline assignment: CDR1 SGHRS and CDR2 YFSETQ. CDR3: CASSQGVQETQYF. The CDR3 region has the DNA TGCGCCAGCAGCCAAGGGGTCCAAGAGACCCAGTACTTC. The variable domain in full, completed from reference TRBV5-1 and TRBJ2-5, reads KAGVTQTPRYLIKTRGQQVTLSCSPISGHRSVSWYQQTPGQGLQFLFEYFSETQRNKGNFPGRFSGRQFSNSRSEMNVSTLELGDSALYLCASSQGVQETQYFGPGTRLLVL.

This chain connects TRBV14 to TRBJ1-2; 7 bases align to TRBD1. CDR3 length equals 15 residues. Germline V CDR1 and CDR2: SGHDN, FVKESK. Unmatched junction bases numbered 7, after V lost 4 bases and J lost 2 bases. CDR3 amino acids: CASSPGQLKNYGYTF. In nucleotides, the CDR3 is TGTGCCAGCAGCCCGGGACAGTTAAAAAACTATGGCTACACCTTC.

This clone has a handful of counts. The CDR3 DNA sequence: TGTGCCAGCAGGGACAGTGGATCGGCCTATTATGGCTACACCTTC. The encoded protein is CASRDSGSAYYGYTF. V gene TRBV6-5 combines with J gene TRBJ1-2; tentatively, D is TRBD1 (6 bases). The V gene lost 6 bases and the J gene lost 5 bases, with 19 bases spanning the gap. Looked up from germline, CDR1 is MNHEY and CDR2 is SVGAGI. CDR3 length equals 15 residues.